The 4 T cell receptor beta chains below come from one sample, sequenced in a study of vaccination and CD4 T cells after COVID-19. The antigens for these receptors are not known. Regarding treatment: roughly ten-day PBMC culture with coronavirus spike peptide pools or control peptides (ViraFEST assay). Sequencing of the DNA from cultured CD4+ T cells was carried out with the Oncomine TCR Beta short-read assay. TCRdb analysed the PCR reads with MiXCR anew, one entry per CDR3 protein. The sample comprises approximately 10,000 distinct CDR3 sequences, around 70% of which are singletons, and 10% to 15% rests with the top ten. The sequencing input was CD4+ T cells from blood, cultured in vitro. All receptors derive from a human donor who had recovered from COVID-19.

The chain joins TRBV5-4 to TRBJ1-1; tentatively, D is TRBD1 (5 bases). Deletions cut 3 bases from V and 10 bases from J, with 13 bases between. This CDR3 comprises 12 residues. Germline V lookup: CDR1 SGHNT, CDR2 YYREEE (reference sequence). CDR3 sequence reads: CASSSSAGRAFF. The CDR3 DNA is TGTGCCAGCAGCTCCTCCGCAGGGCGAGCTTTCTTT.

The CDR3 DNA reads as TGTGCCACCAGTGGTGGGGTTGAAGCTTTCTTT. It encodes CATSGGVEAFF. The J gene is TRBJ1-1, the V gene TRBV24-1; D is unresolved. Trimming removed 5 bases at V and 7 bases at J, with 7 bases between. CDR1 is KGHDR, CDR2 SFDVKD, per germline. The CDR3 sequence is 11 residues long.

This clonotype was recorded only once. The chain has TRBV28 and TRBJ1-1, with 7 bases that match TRBD1. V was clipped by 3 bases and J by 4 bases; unmatched bases: 8. Germline loops: CDR1 MDHEN, CDR2 SYDVKM. This CDR3 has 15 residues. CDR3 amino acids: CASSFWSGGPTEAFF. Here the CDR3 DNA reads TGTGCCAGCAGTTTCTGGTCAGGGGGGCCCACTGAAGCTTTCTTT.

J is TRBJ1-2 and V is TRBV6-1; D might be TRBD1 (6 bases). V was shortened by 7 bases and J by 3 bases, with 18 bases between the two germline ends. Germline values: CDR1 MNHNS, CDR2 SASEGT. The CDR3 has 15 residues. This CDR3 is CASNPWARGYYGYTF. The CDR3 DNA sequence: TGTGCCAGCAACCCGTGGGCCAGGGGTTACTATGGCTACACCTTC.